The following is a T cell receptor (beta chain) sequence with its context. This specimen comes from a study of blood T cell repertoires in COVID-19. For the study at large: Acute and convalescent COVID-19 samples came from the United States, Italy and Spain.

Original analysis: Using reference gene primer amplification, nucleated cell counts were estimated. The method was immunoSEQ multiplex PCR; TCRdb's version includes in-frame clones alone and lacks a portion of them. Clone size and V and J calls were adopted from that table, with D and trimming inferred from the DNA. Of 150,000 to 200,000 clones listed, 82% are singletons. Recovery among Cohort 3 donors was established by two negative PCRs, clearance, or symptom resolution. Germline values: CDR1 KGHSH, CDR2 LQKENI. The CDR3 totals 14 residues. V gave up 5 bases and J gave up 3 bases, with 11 bases separating them.

Sequencing was performed on PBMCs or T cells enriched from blood (not recorded which). V usage is TRBV18 and J usage is TRBJ1-5; tentative D call: TRBD1 (6 bases). This TCR came from a man aged 60 to 69 who had recovered from COVID-19. The CDR3 DNA is TGTGCCAGCTCAACAACAGGGTACAATCAGCCCCAGCATTTT. It translates to CASSTTGYNQPQHF.